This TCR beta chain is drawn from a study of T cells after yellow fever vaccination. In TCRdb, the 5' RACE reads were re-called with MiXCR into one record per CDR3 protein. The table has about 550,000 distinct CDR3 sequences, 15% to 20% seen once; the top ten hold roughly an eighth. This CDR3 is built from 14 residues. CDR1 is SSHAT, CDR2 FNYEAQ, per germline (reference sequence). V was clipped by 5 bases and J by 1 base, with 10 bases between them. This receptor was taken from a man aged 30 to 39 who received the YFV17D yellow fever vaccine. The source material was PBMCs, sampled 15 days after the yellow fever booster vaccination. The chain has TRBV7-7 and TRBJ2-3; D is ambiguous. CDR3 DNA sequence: TGTGCCAGCAGCCCGGTCCTTGGCACAGATACGCAGTATTTT. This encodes CASSPVLGTDTQYF.